This T cell receptor (beta chain) was obtained from a study of blood T cell repertoires in COVID-19. Background on the study: Samples of COVID-19 (acute and convalescent) were obtained from the United States, Italy and Spain.

Assay used: immunoSEQ multiplex PCR; TCRdb lists only in-frame clones, some missing. The sample carries 150,000 to 200,000 clones, about four fifths recorded once. Germline V gene lookup returns CDR1 MGHRA and CDR2 YSYEKL. The CDR3 covers 14 residues. V lost 8 bases and J lost 0, with 11 bases in between. J is TRBJ2-1 and V is TRBV4-1, with a possible D match to TRBD2 (6 bases). Sequencing was carried out using PBMCs or T cells enriched from blood (not recorded which). The sequence was collected from a woman aged 60 to 75 who had recovered from COVID-19. The CDR3 reads CASRPGDSYNEQFF. As DNA, the CDR3 is TGCGCCAGCCGGCCGGGGGACTCCTACAATGAGCAGTTCTTC.